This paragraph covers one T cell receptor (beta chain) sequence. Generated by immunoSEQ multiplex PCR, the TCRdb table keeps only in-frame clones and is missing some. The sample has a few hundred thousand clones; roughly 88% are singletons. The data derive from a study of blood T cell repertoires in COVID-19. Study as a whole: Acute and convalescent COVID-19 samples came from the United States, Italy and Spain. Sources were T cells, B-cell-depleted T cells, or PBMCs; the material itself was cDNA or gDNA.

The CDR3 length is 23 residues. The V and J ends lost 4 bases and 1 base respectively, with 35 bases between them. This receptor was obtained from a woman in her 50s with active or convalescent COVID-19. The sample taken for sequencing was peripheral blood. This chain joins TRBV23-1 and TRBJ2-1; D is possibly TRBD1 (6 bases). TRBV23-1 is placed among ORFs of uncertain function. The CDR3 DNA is TGCGCCAGCAGTCCACAGCGGACAGAATATACGAGGTTACCAGAAAAATCCTACAATGAGCAGTTCTTC. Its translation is CASSPQRTEYTRLPEKSYNEQFF.